The 7 T cell receptor beta chains in this list originate from one sample, sequenced in a study of T cell clones after liver transplantation. Repertoires were generated with immunoSEQ multiplex PCR, while TCRdb's copy carries only in-frame clones and drops some. The table lists 45,000 to 55,000 clones, approximately 84% of them singletons. This specimen was CD4+ T cells from blood, taken before liver transplant. These receptors were collected from a human donor who received a liver transplant.

Here the CDR3 DNA reads TGCGCCAGCAGTCAATCTGTTGGGGGGGGGCAGTTCTTC. Protein sequence: CASSQSVGGGQFF. This chain uses TRBV23-1 with TRBJ2-1; 7 nucleotides align to TRBD2. TRBV23-1 is known as an ORF, though its function is uncertain. The V gene end was trimmed by 0 bases and the J gene end by 12 bases; junction bases not matched to a gene: 5. The CDR3 length is 13 residues.

CDR3 nucleotides: TGTGCCAGCAGCTTAGGGGACAGGCCCTACGAGCAGTACTTC. As protein: CASSLGDRPYEQYF. The gene calls are TRBV7-2 and TRBJ2-7; 8 nucleotides agree with TRBD1. There are 14 residues in the CDR3. V shed 1 base and J 2 bases; nucleotides not matched to a gene: 1. CDR1 and CDR2 from the germline V gene are SGHTA and FQGNSA. Supplemented by reference TRBV7-2 and TRBJ2-7, the full variable domain reads GAGVSQSPSNKVTEKGKDVELRCDPISGHTALYWYRQSLGQGLEFLIYFQGNSAPDKSGLPSDRFSAERTGGSVSTLTIQRTQQEDSAVYLCASSLGDRPYEQYFGPGTRLTVT.

This clone was counted at least ten times. This chain's CDR3 is CASSVASGELFF. CDR3 DNA sequence: TGTGCCAGCAGCGTAGCTTCCGGGGAGCTGTTTTTT. V gene TRBV9 combines with J gene TRBJ2-2, with unresolved D. Deletions cut 0 bases from V and 6 bases from J, with 3 bases between. Per the germline V gene, CDR1 is SGDLS and CDR2 is YYNGEE. The CDR3 consists of 12 residues.

This sequence joins TRBV7-6 and TRBJ1-1, with D perhaps TRBD1 (6 bases). Germline lookup yields CDR1 SGHVS and CDR2 FNYEAQ. The length of the CDR3 is 14 residues. V was pared by 5 bases and J by 5 bases, with 15 bases between. The chain's CDR3 is CASSAYRDGTEAFF. The CDR3 DNA reads TGTGCCAGCAGCGCATACAGGGATGGGACTGAAGCTTTCTTT.

Only one count was recorded for this clone. This chain links TRBV14 with TRBJ2-3; D is possibly TRBD2 (5 bases). Deletions cut 1 base from V and 1 base from J, with 15 bases between. This CDR3 has 17 residues. Germline CDR1 is SGHDN and CDR2 is FVKESK. CDR3 DNA: TGTGCCAGCAGCCAAGGGGTCCGCCGGGGTGGCACAGATACGCAGTATTTT. Translated, it gives CASSQGVRRGGTDTQYF.

This rearrangement joins TRBV6-1 to TRBJ1-2; unclear D gene. Germline CDR1 is MNHNS and CDR2 is SASEGT. V lost 5 bases and J lost 5, with 15 bases in between. This CDR3 comprises 14 residues. The CDR3 sequence is CASSPGIQGYGYTF. In DNA, the CDR3 is TGTGCCAGCAGTCCCGGGATCCAAGGGTATGGCTACACCTTC.

In this sample, this clone turned up a few times. V and J are TRBV6-5 and TRBJ1-1; TRBD1 matches at 7 bases. The germline V gene has CDR1 MNHEY and CDR2 SVGAGI. Trimming at V came to 5 bases and at J to 5 bases, leaving 2 bases not matched to a gene. The CDR3 spans 12 residues. The CDR3 sequence: CASSQGGTEAFF. In DNA form, the CDR3 reads TGTGCCAGCAGTCAGGGGGGTACTGAAGCTTTCTTT.